This entry lists 18 T cell receptor beta chains sequenced from one sample in a study of cytomegalovirus exposure and HLA in healthy donors. This PCR relied on a set of 60 Vbeta primers and 13 Jbeta primers. Method: immunoSEQ multiplex PCR; TCRdb's copy keeps in-frame clones and lacks some. The sample consists of about 120,000 clones, about 78% of them appearing once. The sequencing sample was made of PBMCs. The receptor source for this set is a middle-aged woman in good health and CMV-seropositive.

The rearrangement uses TRBV7-2 and TRBJ1-1; 8 bases agree with TRBD1. The CDR3 has 14 amino acids. After removal of 7 bases from V and 3 bases from J, the junction contained 7 bases not matched to a gene. Germline V gene lookup returns CDR1 SGHTA and CDR2 FQGNSA. In DNA form, the CDR3 reads TGTGCCAGCACCACACAGGGGGGGCACACTGAAGCTTTCTTT. Amino acid sequence: CASTTQGGHTEAFF.

The rearrangement uses TRBV5-6 and TRBJ1-2, with TRBD1 matching over 7 bases. Germline loops: CDR1 SGHDT, CDR2 YYEEEE. CDR3 length: 15 residues. The J segment lost 4 bases and the V segment lost 4 bases, leaving 10 bases of the junction unmatched. CDR3 residues: CASSPQTTGIYGYTF. The DNA for the CDR3 is TGTGCCAGCAGCCCCCAAACGACAGGGATCTATGGCTACACCTTC.

The chain has TRBV19 and TRBJ2-7; 7 bases align to TRBD1. This CDR3 region has 15 residues. Germline trimming cut 4 bases from V and 2 bases from J; bases unmatched to any gene: 8. Germline V lookup: CDR1 LNHDA, CDR2 SQIVND (reference sequence). CDR3 DNA sequence: TGTGCCAGTAGTAGGAGACAGGGATCAACCTACGAGCAGTACTTC. It translates to CASSRRQGSTYEQYF.

DNA for the CDR3: TGTGCCAGCAGCCGAATCCGGGGTGGTATGTACGAGCAGTACTTC. Protein sequence: CASSRIRGGMYEQYF. The chain couples TRBV5-8 to TRBJ2-7; D is perhaps TRBD2 (5 bases). V was clipped by 4 bases and J by 4 bases, with 18 bases between them. The CDR3 contains 15 residues. Germline CDR1 is SGHTS and CDR2 is YDEGEE.

The rearrangement uses TRBV5-1 and TRBJ2-7; possible D gene TRBD2, 6 bases. The V end was cut by 2 bases, the J end by 9 bases, with 12 bases between. CDR3 length: 12 residues. Germline-derived CDR1 and CDR2 are SGHRS and YFSETQ. CDR3 loop: CASSFQGGGQYF. The CDR3 bases are TGCGCCAGCAGCTTTCAGGGAGGAGGGCAGTACTTC.

The J gene is TRBJ2-1, the V gene TRBV7-2; possibly TRBD2 for D (5 bases). The CDR3 consists of 15 residues. Trimming took 5 bases from V and 0 from J, leaving 11 bases between them. Germline loops: CDR1 SGHTA, CDR2 FQGNSA. The DNA of the CDR3 is TGTGCCAGCAGCGGACTCGCGGGCTCCTACAATGAGCAGTTCTTC. This codes for CASSGLAGSYNEQFF.

V is TRBV6-6 and J is TRBJ2-7, with 11 bases that match TRBD1. Looked up from germline, CDR1 is MNHNY and CDR2 is SVGAGI (reference sequence). Trimming at V came to 6 bases and at J to 0 bases, leaving 7 bases not matched to a gene. The length of the CDR3 is 16 residues. In nucleotides, the CDR3 is TGTGCCAGCAGAAGTTCCGGGACAGGGGGCTCCTACGAGCAGTACTTC. Amino acids: CASRSSGTGGSYEQYF.

The chain employs TRBV16 and TRBJ1-3, with 9 bases matching TRBD1. Germline V gene lookup returns CDR1 KGHSY and CDR2 FQNENV. J gave up 2 bases and V 2 bases, and 1 base lay outside the gene matches. This CDR3 has 15 residues. This CDR3 reads CASSQRDRAGNTIYF. CDR3 DNA: TGTGCCAGCAGCCAAAGGGACAGGGCTGGAAACACCATATATTTT.

V gene TRBV5-5 combines with J gene TRBJ2-1; TRBD2 aligns across 7 bases. CDR3 length: 18 residues. In germline, CDR1 is SGHKS, CDR2 YYEKEE (reference sequence). With V trimmed by 2 bases and J by 0 bases, 11 bases remained unmatched. CDR3 nucleotides: TGTGCCAGCAGCTTCCAGACTAGCACAAGGAGCTCCTACAATGAGCAGTTCTTC. Protein: CASSFQTSTRSSYNEQFF. The full variable domain, its missing parts supplied by reference TRBV5-5 and TRBJ2-1, is DAGVTQSPTHLIKTRGQQVTLRCSPISGHKSVSWYQQVLGQGPQFIFQYYEKEERGRGNFPDRFSARQFPNYSSELNVNALLLGDSALYLCASSFQTSTRSSYNEQFFGPGTRLTVL.

This clone has just a few counts. The V gene is TRBV5-1, the J gene TRBJ1-1, with a tentative D call TRBD1 (5 bases). CDR1 is SGHRS and CDR2 is YFSETQ in the germline V gene. V was clipped by 0 bases and J by 5 bases, with 11 bases between them. The CDR3 runs 14 residues. The CDR3 protein is CASSLAGTLTEAFF. CDR3 DNA sequence: TGCGCCAGCAGCTTGGCCGGGACTTTGACTGAAGCTTTCTTT.

V is TRBV18 and J is TRBJ1-1, with D possibly being TRBD1 (5 bases). The V end was cut by 2 bases, the J end by 3 bases, with 10 bases between. CDR3 length equals 14 residues. Germline CDR1 reads KGHSH; CDR2 reads LQKENI. The CDR3 here is CASSPSGKDTEAFF. Here the CDR3 DNA reads TGTGCCAGCTCACCATCAGGGAAGGACACTGAAGCTTTCTTT.

This rearrangement joins TRBV7-2 to TRBJ1-2, with 12 nucleotides matching TRBD1. V lost 2 bases to trimming and J lost 7 bases; unmatched junction nucleotides: 5. CDR1 SGHTA and CDR2 FQGNSA come from the germline V gene. This CDR3 comprises 15 residues. The CDR3 nucleotides read TGTGCCAGCAGCTTAACCGGGACAGGGGGCTTTGGCTACACCTTC. Encoded protein: CASSLTGTGGFGYTF.

This clone was found a few times. This chain connects TRBV5-1 to TRBJ2-5; D unclear. This CDR3 is built from 12 residues. V was trimmed by 4 bases and J by 0 bases, leaving 4 bases between them. The germline gives CDR1 SGHRS, CDR2 YFSETQ. The CDR3 spells CASSANQETQYF. In DNA, the CDR3 is TGCGCCAGCAGCGCTAACCAAGAGACCCAGTACTTC.

The chain joins TRBV2 to TRBJ1-5, with TRBD1 matching over 8 bases. Germline V gives CDR1 SNHLY, CDR2 FYNNEI. Trimming at V came to 7 bases and at J to 7 bases, leaving 12 bases not matched to a gene. CDR3 length: 15 amino acids. The CDR3, as DNA: TGTGCCAGCAAAGCTCTTAGACAGGGGAACCAGCCCCAGCATTTT. Protein sequence: CASKALRQGNQPQHF.

This chain links TRBV19 with TRBJ1-2; TRBD1 matches at 7 bases. From germline, CDR1 is LNHDA and CDR2 SQIVND (reference sequence). The CDR3 is 14 residues long. Trimming at V came to 5 bases and at J to 8 bases, leaving 11 bases not matched to a gene. CDR3: CASSSTFTGAGYTF. The CDR3 nucleotides are TGTGCCAGTAGTTCCACCTTTACAGGGGCGGGCTACACCTTC.

This clone showed up just a few times. V usage is TRBV5-1 and J usage is TRBJ1-2; TRBD1 might be the D (6 bases). Trimming took off 3 bases at V and 8 bases at J, with 20 bases between the two ends. CDR3 length equals 15 residues. Germline V gives CDR1 SGHRS, CDR2 YFSETQ. The CDR3 DNA is TGCGCCAGCAGCTGGACCCAATCGACAGGCGGGGGCTACACCTTC. It translates to CASSWTQSTGGGYTF.

This clone was seen a single time. The chain joins TRBV7-9 to TRBJ1-1; 9 bases map to TRBD1. Trimming took 5 bases from V and 3 from J; bases not matched to a gene: 13. The germline V gene has CDR1 SEHNR and CDR2 FQNEAQ (reference sequence). The CDR3 is 17 amino acids. CDR3 residues: CASSPGPGQGTDTEAFF. CDR3 sequence (DNA): TGTGCCAGCAGCCCTGGCCCGGGACAGGGTACGGACACTGAAGCTTTCTTT.

The V call is TRBV5-4, the J call TRBJ2-7; 11 bases agree with TRBD2. With V trimmed by 4 bases and J by 0 bases, 9 bases remained unmatched. The CDR3 contains 17 residues. CDR1 and CDR2 from the germline V gene are SGHNT and YYREEE (reference sequence). CDR3 sequence: CASSRVTSGGSSYEQYF. The DNA for the CDR3 is TGTGCCAGCAGCCGCGTTACTAGCGGGGGTTCCTCCTACGAGCAGTACTTC.